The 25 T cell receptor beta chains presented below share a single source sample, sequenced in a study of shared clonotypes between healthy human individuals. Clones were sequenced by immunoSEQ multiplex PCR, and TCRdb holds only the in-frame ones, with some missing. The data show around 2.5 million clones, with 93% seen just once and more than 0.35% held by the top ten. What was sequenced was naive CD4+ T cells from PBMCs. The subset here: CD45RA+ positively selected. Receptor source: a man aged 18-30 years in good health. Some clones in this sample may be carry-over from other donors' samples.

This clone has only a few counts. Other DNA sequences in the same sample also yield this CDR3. CDR3: CASSLLQGTEAFF. CDR3 coding DNA: TGTGCCAGCAGCTTACTACAGGGGACTGAAGCTTTCTTT. The chain uses TRBV7-9 and TRBJ1-1, with TRBD1 matching 7 bases. The CDR3 length is 13 residues. V dropped 2 bases and J dropped 5; count of bases not matched to a gene: 2. Looked up from germline, CDR1 is SEHNR and CDR2 is FQNEAQ (reference sequence).

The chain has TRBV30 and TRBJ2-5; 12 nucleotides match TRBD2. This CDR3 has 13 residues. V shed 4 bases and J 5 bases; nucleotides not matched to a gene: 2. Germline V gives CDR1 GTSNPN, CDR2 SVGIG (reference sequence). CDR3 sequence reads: CAWNLAGGETQYF. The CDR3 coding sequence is TGTGCCTGGAATCTAGCGGGAGGGGAGACCCAGTACTTC.

DNA for the CDR3: TGTGCCAGCAGTTACCGACGGCCCAACACTGAAGCTTTCTTT. It encodes CASSYRRPNTEAFF. The chain combines TRBV6-5 with TRBJ1-1, with D hard to call. The CDR3 sequence is 14 residues long. Deletions cut 2 bases from V and 2 bases from J, with 9 bases between. Germline loops: CDR1 MNHEY, CDR2 SVGAGI.

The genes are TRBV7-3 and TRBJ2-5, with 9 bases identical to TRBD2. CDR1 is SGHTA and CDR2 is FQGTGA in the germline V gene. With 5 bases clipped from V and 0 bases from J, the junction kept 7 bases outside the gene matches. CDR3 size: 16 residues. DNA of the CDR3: TGTGCCAGCAGCCCGCGAGGACTAGCGTACCAAGAGACCCAGTACTTC. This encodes CASSPRGLAYQETQYF.

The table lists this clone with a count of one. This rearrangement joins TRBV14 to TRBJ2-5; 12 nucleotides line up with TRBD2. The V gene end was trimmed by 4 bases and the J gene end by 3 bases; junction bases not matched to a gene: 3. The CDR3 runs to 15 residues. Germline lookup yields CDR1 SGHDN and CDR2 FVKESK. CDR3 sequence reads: CASSRLAGAEETQYF. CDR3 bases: TGTGCCAGCAGCCGACTAGCGGGGGCCGAAGAGACCCAGTACTTC.

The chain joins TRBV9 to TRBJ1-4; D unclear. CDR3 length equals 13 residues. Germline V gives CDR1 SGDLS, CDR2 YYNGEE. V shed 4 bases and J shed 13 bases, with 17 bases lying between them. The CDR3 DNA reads TGTGCCAGCAGCCAGAGCCCCTCGGGGAGACTGTTTTTT. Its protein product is CASSQSPSGRLFF.

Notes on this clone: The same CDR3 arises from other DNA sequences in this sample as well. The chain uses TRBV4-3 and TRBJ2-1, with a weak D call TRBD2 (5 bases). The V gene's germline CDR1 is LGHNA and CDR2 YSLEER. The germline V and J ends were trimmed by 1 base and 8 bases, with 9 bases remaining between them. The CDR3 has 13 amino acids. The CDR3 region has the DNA TGCGCCAGCAGCCAAGGTGGAGGCGATGAGCAGTTCTTC. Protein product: CASSQGGGDEQFF.

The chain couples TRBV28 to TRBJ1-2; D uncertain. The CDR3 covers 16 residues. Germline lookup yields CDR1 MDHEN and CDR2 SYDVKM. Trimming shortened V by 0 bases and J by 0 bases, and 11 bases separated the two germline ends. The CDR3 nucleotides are TGTGCCAGCAGTTTATGGCAGTGGCAGACTAACTATGGCTACACCTTC. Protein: CASSLWQWQTNYGYTF.

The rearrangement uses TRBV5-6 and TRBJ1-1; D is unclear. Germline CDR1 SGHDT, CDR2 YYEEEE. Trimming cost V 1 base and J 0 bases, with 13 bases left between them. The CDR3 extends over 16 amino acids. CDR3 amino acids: CASSLRSVLMNTEAFF. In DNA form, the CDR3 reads TGTGCCAGCAGCTTGAGATCCGTTCTAATGAACACTGAAGCTTTCTTT.

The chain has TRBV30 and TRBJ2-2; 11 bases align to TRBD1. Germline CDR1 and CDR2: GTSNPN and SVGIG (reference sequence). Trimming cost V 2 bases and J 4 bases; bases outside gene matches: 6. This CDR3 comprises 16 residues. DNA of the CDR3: TGTGCCTGGAGTTCATGGACAGGGGGCGGCACCGGGGAGCTGTTTTTT. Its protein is CAWSSWTGGGTGELFF.

CDR3 bases: TGTGCCAGCAGGACTCAGGCGGCAACTAATGAAAAACTGTTTTTT. It is translated as CASRTQAATNEKLFF. The chain has TRBV7-2 and TRBJ1-4; D is undetermined. CDR1 is SGHTA, CDR2 FQGNSA, per germline. Trimming removed 6 bases from V and 0 bases from J, with 11 bases in between. The CDR3 is made up of 15 amino acids. Using reference TRBV7-2 and TRBJ1-4 for the parts outside the CDR3, the full variable domain is GAGVSQSPSNKVTEKGKDVELRCDPISGHTALYWYRQSLGQGLEFLIYFQGNSAPDKSGLPSDRFSAERTGGSVSTLTIQRTQQEDSAVYLCASRTQAATNEKLFFGSGTQLSVL.

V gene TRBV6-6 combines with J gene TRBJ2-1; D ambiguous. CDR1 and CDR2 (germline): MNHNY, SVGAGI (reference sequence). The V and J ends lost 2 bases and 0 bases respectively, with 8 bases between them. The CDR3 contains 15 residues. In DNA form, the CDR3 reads TGTGCCAGCAGTTACGGCCACCTCTCCTACAATGAGCAGTTCTTC. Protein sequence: CASSYGHLSYNEQFF.

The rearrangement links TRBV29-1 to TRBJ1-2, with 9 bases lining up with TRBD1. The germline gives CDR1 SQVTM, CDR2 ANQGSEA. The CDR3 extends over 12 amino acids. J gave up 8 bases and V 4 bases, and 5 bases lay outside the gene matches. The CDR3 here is CSVGDRGFGYTF. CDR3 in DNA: TGCAGCGTTGGAGACAGGGGGTTCGGCTACACCTTC.

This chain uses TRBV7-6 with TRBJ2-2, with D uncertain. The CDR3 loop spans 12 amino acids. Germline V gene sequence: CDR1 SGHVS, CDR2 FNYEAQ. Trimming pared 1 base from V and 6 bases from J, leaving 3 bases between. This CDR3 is CASSLEAGELFF. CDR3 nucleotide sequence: TGTGCCAGCAGCTTAGAGGCCGGGGAGCTGTTTTTT.

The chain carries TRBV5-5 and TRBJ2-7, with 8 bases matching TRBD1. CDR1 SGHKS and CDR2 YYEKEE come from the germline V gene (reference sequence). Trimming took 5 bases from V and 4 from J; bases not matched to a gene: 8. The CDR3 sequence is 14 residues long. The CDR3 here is CASSQTGERYEQYF. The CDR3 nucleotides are TGTGCCAGCAGTCAGACAGGGGAGCGGTACGAGCAGTACTTC.

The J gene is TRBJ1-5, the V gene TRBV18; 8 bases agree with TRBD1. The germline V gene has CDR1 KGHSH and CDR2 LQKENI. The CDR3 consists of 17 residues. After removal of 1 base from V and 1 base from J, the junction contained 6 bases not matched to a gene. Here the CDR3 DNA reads TGTGCCAGCTCACCACGAACGAGGACAGGGAGCAATCAGCCCCAGCATTTT. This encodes CASSPRTRTGSNQPQHF.

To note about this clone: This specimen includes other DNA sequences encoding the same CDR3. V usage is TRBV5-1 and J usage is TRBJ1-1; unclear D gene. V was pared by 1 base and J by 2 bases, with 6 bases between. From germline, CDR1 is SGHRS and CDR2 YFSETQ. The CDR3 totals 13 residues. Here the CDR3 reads CASSLRGNTEAFF. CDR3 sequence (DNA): TGCGCCAGCAGCTTGCGGGGTAACACTGAAGCTTTCTTT. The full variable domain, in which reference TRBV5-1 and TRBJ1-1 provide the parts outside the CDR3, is KAGVTQTPRYLIKTRGQQVTLSCSPISGHRSVSWYQQTPGQGLQFLFEYFSETQRNKGNFPGRFSGRQFSNSRSEMNVSTLELGDSALYLCASSLRGNTEAFFGQGTRLTVV.

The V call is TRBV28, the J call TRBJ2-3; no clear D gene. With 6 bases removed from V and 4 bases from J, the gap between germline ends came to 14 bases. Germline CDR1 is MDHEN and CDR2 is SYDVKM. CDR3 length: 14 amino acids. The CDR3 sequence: CASRSGSSSDTQYF. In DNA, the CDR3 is TGTGCCAGCAGGTCCGGGTCCTCTTCAGATACGCAGTATTTT.

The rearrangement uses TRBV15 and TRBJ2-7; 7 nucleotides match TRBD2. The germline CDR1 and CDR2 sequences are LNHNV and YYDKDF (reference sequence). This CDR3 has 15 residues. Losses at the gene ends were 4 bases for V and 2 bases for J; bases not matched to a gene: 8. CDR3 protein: CATSTGRELTYEQYF. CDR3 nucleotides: TGTGCCACCAGCACAGGGCGGGAGCTCACCTACGAGCAGTACTTC.

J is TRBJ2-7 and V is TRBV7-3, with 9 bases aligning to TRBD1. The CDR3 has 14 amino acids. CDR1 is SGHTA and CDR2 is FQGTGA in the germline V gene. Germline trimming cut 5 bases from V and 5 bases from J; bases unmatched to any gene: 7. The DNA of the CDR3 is TGTGCCAGCAGCCCTACAGGGGGCTCTAACGAGCAGTACTTC. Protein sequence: CASSPTGGSNEQYF.

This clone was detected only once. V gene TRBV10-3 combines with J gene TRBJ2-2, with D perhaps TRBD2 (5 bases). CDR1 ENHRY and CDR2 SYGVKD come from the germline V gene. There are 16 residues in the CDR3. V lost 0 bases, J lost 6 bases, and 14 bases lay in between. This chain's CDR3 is CAISESTTGSPGELFF. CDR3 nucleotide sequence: TGTGCCATCAGTGAGTCGACAACGGGGTCCCCCGGGGAGCTGTTTTTT.

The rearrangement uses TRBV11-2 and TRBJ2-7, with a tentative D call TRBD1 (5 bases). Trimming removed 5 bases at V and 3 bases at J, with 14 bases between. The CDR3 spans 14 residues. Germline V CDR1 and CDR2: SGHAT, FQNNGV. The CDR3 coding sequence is TGTGCCAGCAGCCCTCTATCCGGACACTACGAGCAGTACTTC. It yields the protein CASSPLSGHYEQYF. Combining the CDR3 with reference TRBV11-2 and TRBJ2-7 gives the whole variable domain EAGVAQSPRYKIIEKRQSVAFWCNPISGHATLYWYQQILGQGPKLLIQFQNNGVVDDSQLPKDRFSAERLKGVDSTLKIQPAKLEDSAVYLCASSPLSGHYEQYFGPGTRLTVT.

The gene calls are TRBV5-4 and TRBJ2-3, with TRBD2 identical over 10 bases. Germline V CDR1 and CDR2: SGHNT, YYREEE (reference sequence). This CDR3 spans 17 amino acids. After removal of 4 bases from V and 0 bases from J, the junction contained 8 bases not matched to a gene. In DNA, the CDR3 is TGTGCCAGCAGCCCCCCAGGGACTAGCGAAAGCACAGATACGCAGTATTTT. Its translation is CASSPPGTSESTDTQYF. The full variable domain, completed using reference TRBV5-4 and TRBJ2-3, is ETGVTQSPTHLIKTRGQQVTLRCSSQSGHNTVSWYQQALGQGPQFIFQYYREEENGRGNFPPRFSGLQFPNYSSELNVNALELDDSALYLCASSPPGTSESTDTQYFGPGTRLTVL.

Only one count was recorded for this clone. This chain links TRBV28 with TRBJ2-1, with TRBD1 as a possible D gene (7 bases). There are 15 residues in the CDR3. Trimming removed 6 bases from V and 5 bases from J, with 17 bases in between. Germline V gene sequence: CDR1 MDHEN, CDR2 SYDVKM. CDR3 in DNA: TGTGCCAGCAGAGAAGGGGGCAGGAGGGACAATGAGCAGTTCTTC. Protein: CASREGGRRDNEQFF.

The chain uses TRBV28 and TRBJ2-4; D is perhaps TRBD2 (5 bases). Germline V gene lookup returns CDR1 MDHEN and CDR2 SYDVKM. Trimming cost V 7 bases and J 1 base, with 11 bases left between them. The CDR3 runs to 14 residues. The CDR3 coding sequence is TGTGCCAGCAAGGTTACGGGGGCCAAAAACATTCAGTACTTC. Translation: CASKVTGAKNIQYF.